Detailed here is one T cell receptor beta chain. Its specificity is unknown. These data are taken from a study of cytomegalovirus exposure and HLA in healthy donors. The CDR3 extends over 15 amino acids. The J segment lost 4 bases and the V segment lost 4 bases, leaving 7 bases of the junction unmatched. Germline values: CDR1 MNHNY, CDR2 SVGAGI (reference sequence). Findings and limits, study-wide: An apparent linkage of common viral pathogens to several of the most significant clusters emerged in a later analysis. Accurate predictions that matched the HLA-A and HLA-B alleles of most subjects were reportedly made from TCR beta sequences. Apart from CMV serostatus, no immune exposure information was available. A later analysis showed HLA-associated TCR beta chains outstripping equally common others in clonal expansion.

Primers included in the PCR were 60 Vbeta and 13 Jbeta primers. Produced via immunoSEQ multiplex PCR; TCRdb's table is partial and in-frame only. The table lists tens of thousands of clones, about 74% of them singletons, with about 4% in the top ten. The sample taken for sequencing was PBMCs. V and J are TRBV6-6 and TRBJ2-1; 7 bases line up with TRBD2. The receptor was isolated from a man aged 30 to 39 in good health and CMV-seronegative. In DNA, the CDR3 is TGTGCCAGCAGTTCGGCAGCGGGGAATTACAATGAGCAGTTCTTC. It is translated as CASSSAAGNYNEQFF.